This TCR beta chain comes out of a study of blood T cell repertoires in COVID-19. Study in general: Samples came from the United States, Italy and Spain, spanning acute and convalescent COVID-19. PBMCs, B-cell-depleted T cells, or T cells provided the cDNA or gDNA that made up the material.

Original processing notes: Researchers report that nucleated cell counts were estimated from reference gene primer amplification. Sequencing was performed with immunoSEQ multiplex PCR; in TCRdb, only in-frame clones are kept and a portion is missing. That table supplies the V and J calls and clone size; D and trimming were determined from the DNA. The sample includes about 150,000 clones, roughly 80% of them seen just once. The CDR3 consists of 16 residues. V shed 4 bases and J shed 7 bases, with 18 bases lying between them. The germline V gene has CDR1 SGHTS and CDR2 YDEGEE. The V gene is TRBV5-8, the J gene TRBJ1-6; D gene uncertain. The TCR originated in a woman in her sixties with acute or convalescent COVID-19. The sample taken for sequencing was peripheral blood. CDR3 in amino acids: CASSPPMTELNSPLHF. The CDR3 DNA is TGTGCCAGCAGCCCCCCTATGACGGAGCTAAATTCACCCCTCCACTTT.